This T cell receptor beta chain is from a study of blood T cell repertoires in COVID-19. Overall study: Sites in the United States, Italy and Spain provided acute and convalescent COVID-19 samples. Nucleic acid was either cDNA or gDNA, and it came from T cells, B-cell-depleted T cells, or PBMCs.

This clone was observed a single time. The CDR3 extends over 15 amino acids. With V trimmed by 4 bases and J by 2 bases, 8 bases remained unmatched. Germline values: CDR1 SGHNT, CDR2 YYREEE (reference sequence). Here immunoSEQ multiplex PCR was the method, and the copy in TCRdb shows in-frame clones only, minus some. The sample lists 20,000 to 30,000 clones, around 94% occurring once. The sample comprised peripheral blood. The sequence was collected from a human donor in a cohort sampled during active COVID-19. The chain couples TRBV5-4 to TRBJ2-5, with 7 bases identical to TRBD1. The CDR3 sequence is CASSKGTARQETQYF. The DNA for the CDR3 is TGTGCCAGCAGCAAAGGGACAGCGAGACAAGAGACCCAGTACTTC.